Following are 22 T cell receptor beta chains from one sample sequenced in a study of monozygotic twins with inflammatory bowel disease. Using the 5' RACE reads, TCRdb records one entry per CDR3 protein without DNA. In total, the table holds some 83,000 distinct CDR3 sequences. Sequencing input: blood. Every receptor here comes from a human donor with ulcerative colitis or Crohn's disease, or a healthy co-twin of an affected twin (not recorded which).

The chain employs TRBV12-3 or TRBV12-4 and TRBJ1-5; TCRdb's D call of TRBD1 is untestable without DNA. The CDR3 loop spans 15 amino acids. The CDR3 loop is CASSWGQGSGQPQHF.

This CDR3 is CSASSGGVGEQFF. The chain joins TRBV20-1 to TRBJ2-1; TCRdb reports TRBD2, a call that lacks DNA to check it against. Germline assignment: CDR1 DFQATT and CDR2 SNEGSKA (reference sequence). The CDR3 covers 13 residues.

The chain uses TRBV29-1 and TRBJ2-1. The germline V gene encodes CDR1 SQVTM and CDR2 ANQGSEA. This CDR3 is 11 amino acids long. The CDR3 loop reads CSVDRGWEHFF.

CDR3 sequence: CASSSRYLGSPLHF. The chain is built from TRBV13 and TRBJ1-6. CDR1 is PRHDT and CDR2 is FYEKMQ in the germline V gene (reference sequence). This CDR3 region has 14 residues.

The genes are TRBV27 and TRBJ2-7; TCRdb calls TRBD1, which cannot be checked without DNA. Germline-derived CDR1 and CDR2 are MNHEY and SMNVEV (reference sequence). CDR3 length: 14 residues. The CDR3 loop is CASSSRDSGGEQYF.

The genes are TRBV12-3 or TRBV12-4 and TRBJ1-1; the TRBD1 assignment by TCRdb is unverifiable without DNA. The CDR3 spans 16 residues. The chain's CDR3 is CASSLASWGPRGTAFF.

The chain links TRBV5-1 to TRBJ1-2; TCRdb picks TRBD1, but there is no DNA to check that call. CDR3 length: 14 residues. Germline CDR1 is SGHRS and CDR2 is YFSETQ. The CDR3 sequence: CASSLDGAGYGYTF. The full variable domain, rest sourced from reference TRBV5-1 and TRBJ1-2, is KAGVTQTPRYLIKTRGQQVTLSCSPISGHRSVSWYQQTPGQGLQFLFEYFSETQRNKGNFPGRFSGRQFSNSRSEMNVSTLELGDSALYLCASSLDGAGYGYTFGSGTRLTVV.

This chain uses TRBV12-3 or TRBV12-4 with TRBJ1-1; the TCRdb D gene call, TRBD1, has no DNA to confirm it. The CDR3 is made up of 14 amino acids. CDR3 sequence: CASSLQGKNTEAFF.

The chain is built from TRBV2 and TRBJ2-2; TCRdb picks TRBD1, but there is no DNA to check that call. The CDR3 sequence is 14 residues long. The V gene's germline CDR1 is SNHLY and CDR2 FYNNEI. The CDR3 reads CASSAGRGNGELFF. Using reference TRBV2 and TRBJ2-2 for the parts outside the CDR3, the full variable domain is EPEVTQTPSHQVTQMGQEVILRCVPISNHLYFYWYRQILGQKVEFLVSFYNNEISEKSEIFDDQFSVERPDGSNFTLKIRSTKLEDSAMYFCASSAGRGNGELFFGEGSRLTVL.

The chain carries TRBV7-6 and TRBJ2-5; TCRdb selects TRBD1, and the lack of DNA leaves this call unchecked. The CDR3 consists of 13 residues. Per germline, CDR1 SGHVS and CDR2 FNYEAQ. The CDR3 is CASSLQVAETQYF.

The chain uses TRBV29-1 and TRBJ1-1; TCRdb's assignment of TRBD1 cannot be checked, as there is no DNA. The CDR3 has 16 amino acids. The germline V gene encodes CDR1 SQVTM and CDR2 ANQGSEA. The CDR3 region is CSVVTPHGTMNTEAFF.

The V gene is TRBV5-1, the J gene TRBJ1-2; the TCRdb D gene call, TRBD1, has no DNA to confirm it. Germline loops: CDR1 SGHRS, CDR2 YFSETQ. The CDR3 extends over 14 amino acids. CDR3 sequence: CASSLQHTPDGYTF.

V and J are TRBV18 and TRBJ2-2; TCRdb's assignment of TRBD2 cannot be checked, as there is no DNA. Per germline, CDR1 KGHSH and CDR2 LQKENI. The CDR3 covers 16 residues. The CDR3 sequence is CASTPIGLADTGELFF.

V is TRBV7-6 and J is TRBJ2-1; TCRdb's D call, TRBD2, is unchecked because there is no DNA. Germline loops: CDR1 SGHVS, CDR2 FNYEAQ. The CDR3 runs 15 residues. CDR3 in amino acids: CASSRDFNSYNEQFF.

The chain uses TRBV12-3 or TRBV12-4 and TRBJ2-3; checking the TCRdb D call of TRBD2 is not possible without DNA. The CDR3 contains 16 residues. This chain's CDR3 is CASSIGLGALTDTQYF.

The rearrangement uses TRBV5-6 and TRBJ2-7. Germline values: CDR1 SGHDT, CDR2 YYEEEE. This CDR3 is 13 amino acids long. The CDR3 spells CASSYVGSYEQYF.

The chain carries TRBV18 and TRBJ2-4. Germline V gene lookup returns CDR1 KGHSH and CDR2 LQKENI. The CDR3 has 12 residues. CDR3 sequence: CASSPGKNIQYF.

The chain joins TRBV20-1 to TRBJ2-7; TCRdb's D call of TRBD1 is untestable without DNA. In germline, CDR1 is DFQATT, CDR2 SNEGSKA (reference sequence). CDR3 length: 13 amino acids. The CDR3 here is CSARDLSGQEQYF.

J is TRBJ2-2 and V is TRBV12-5; absent DNA, TCRdb's TRBD2 call cannot be checked. The CDR3 covers 17 residues. The V gene's germline CDR1 is LGHNT and CDR2 FRNRAP. The CDR3 spells CASGLVISGGPTGELFF.

J is TRBJ1-5 and V is TRBV27; TCRdb gives TRBD1 as the D gene, but with no DNA this cannot be confirmed. Germline V gives CDR1 MNHEY, CDR2 SMNVEV (reference sequence). The CDR3 is 17 residues long. The CDR3 here is CASSFLPGGRGNQPQHF.

The genes are TRBV20-1 and TRBJ2-7. Per the germline V gene, CDR1 is DFQATT and CDR2 is SNEGSKA (reference sequence). The CDR3 runs to 12 residues. The CDR3 here is CSAEPRGYEQYF.

The rearrangement links TRBV4-1 to TRBJ2-1. CDR3 length equals 17 residues. The V gene's germline CDR1 is MGHRA and CDR2 YSYEKL. CDR3: CASSRLDMGMTYNEQFF.